This T cell receptor (beta chain) came from a study of blood T cell repertoires in COVID-19. Study overall: The study drew acute and convalescent COVID-19 samples from the United States, Italy and Spain. PBMCs, B-cell-depleted T cells, or T cells provided the cDNA or gDNA that made up the material.

Germline V gene data show CDR1 as MGHRA and CDR2 as YSYEKL. V lost 0 bases to trimming and J lost 2 bases, with 17 bases between them. CDR3 length: 17 residues. In the original processing: Reference gene primer amplification in the assay estimated nucleated cell counts. TCRdb's copy holds only in-frame clones and misses some; the assay was immunoSEQ multiplex PCR. That table gives V, J and clone size, and the DNA gave D and trimming. The profile shows 110,000 to 150,000 clones, around nine tenths of them singletons. The specimen was peripheral blood. This clonotype was sampled from a woman aged 40-49 years with acute or convalescent COVID-19. The V and J genes are TRBV4-1 and TRBJ2-7, with a tentative D call TRBD2 (6 bases). The CDR3 bases are TGCGCCAGCAGCCAAGATCCCACAGCGGGCCCCCCCTACGAGCAGTACTTC. Encoded protein: CASSQDPTAGPPYEQYF.